One sample yielded the 16 T cell receptor beta chains listed below, sequenced in a study of T cell repertoires in cytomegalovirus infection. These receptors' antigens are unknown. From the reads, TCRdb called clonotypes with MiXCR, one entry per CDR3 protein. The sample yields about 500,000 distinct CDR3 sequences, roughly a third seen once. Specimen: cultured PBMCs, collected from culture after CMV antigen stimulation. The receptor set was obtained from a human donor in good health (CMV status not recorded). Some clones in this sample may be carry-over from other donors' samples.

The chain uses TRBV4-1 and TRBJ2-3; no clear D. Germline V gives CDR1 MGHRA, CDR2 YSYEKL. The V end was cut by 0 bases, the J end by 8 bases, with 9 bases between. CDR3 size: 13 residues. The CDR3 here is CASSQDLGPTQYF. CDR3 DNA: TGCGCCAGCAGCCAAGATTTGGGCCCTACGCAGTATTTT.

A few counts support this clonotype. CDR3 sequence reads: CASSYRGITDTQYF. The CDR3 coding sequence is TGCGCCAGCAGCTACCGGGGGATCACAGATACGCAGTATTTT. V and J are TRBV4-1 and TRBJ2-3, with D possibly matching TRBD2 (6 bases). V shed 5 bases and J shed 2 bases, with 11 bases lying between them. The CDR3 is 14 residues long. Germline assignment: CDR1 MGHRA and CDR2 YSYEKL.

The chain couples TRBV27 to TRBJ1-1; D ambiguous. V dropped 1 base and J dropped 1 base, with 7 bases sitting between them. The CDR3 consists of 14 residues. CDR1 and CDR2 (germline): MNHEY, SMNVEV (reference sequence). The CDR3 spells CASSLLTTNTEAFF. CDR3 bases: TGTGCCAGCAGTTTATTGACAACGAACACTGAAGCTTTCTTT.

This clonotype was picked up one time. The chain links TRBV14 to TRBJ2-3, with D unresolved. Germline loops: CDR1 SGHDN, CDR2 FVKESK. The CDR3 runs to 12 residues. V was cut by 1 base and J by 8 bases, with 7 bases left in between. CDR3 nucleotides: TGTGCCAGCAGCCAAGGGTTCGGTACGCAGTATTTT. This encodes CASSQGFGTQYF.

This clonotype occurred a few times. The chain links TRBV6-6 to TRBJ1-1; no firm D call. The germline V gene encodes CDR1 MNHNY and CDR2 SVGAGI (reference sequence). Trimming took 7 bases from V and 3 from J, leaving 9 bases between them. There are 12 residues in the CDR3. DNA for the CDR3: TGTGCCAGCAATCTCCTATACACTGAAGCTTTCTTT. Its protein is CASNLLYTEAFF.

The chain recombines TRBV24-1 with TRBJ2-1; 14 bases map to TRBD2. Germline CDR1 reads KGHDR; CDR2 reads SFDVKD. V gave up 1 base and J gave up 8 bases; unmatched junction bases: 3. The CDR3 is 16 residues long. The chain's CDR3 is CATSDFGTSGSDEQFF. DNA for the CDR3: TGTGCCACCAGTGATTTTGGGACTAGCGGGAGCGATGAGCAGTTCTTC.

The genes are TRBV6-5 and TRBJ2-2, with a weak D call TRBD1 (6 bases). The V gene lost 5 bases and the J gene lost 0 bases, with 16 bases spanning the gap. The V gene's germline CDR1 is MNHEY and CDR2 SVGAGI. This CDR3 contains 17 residues. The CDR3 DNA follows: TGTGCCAGCAGTAGACTTCGGACAGCCGCGAACACCGGGGAGCTGTTTTTT. It is translated as CASSRLRTAANTGELFF.

The chain is built from TRBV2 and TRBJ1-3; 7 bases align to TRBD1. CDR1 is SNHLY and CDR2 is FYNNEI in the germline V gene. Trimming at V came to 6 bases and at J to 4 bases, leaving 9 bases not matched to a gene. The CDR3 runs 15 residues. The CDR3 region has the DNA TGTGCCAGCAGAGGTGGGACAGCGGCCGGAAACACCATATATTTT. The encoded protein is CASRGGTAAGNTIYF.

The chain recombines TRBV7-6 with TRBJ1-6, with TRBD1 as a possible D gene (5 bases). Trimming removed 5 bases at V and 11 bases at J, with 13 bases between. There are 13 residues in the CDR3. Germline V gene lookup returns CDR1 SGHVS and CDR2 FNYEAQ. CDR3 coding DNA: TGTGCCAGCAGCCAGCTTGGGGCGACACCCCTCCACTTT. It codes for CASSQLGATPLHF.

In this sample, this clonotype turned up many times. V is TRBV7-2 and J is TRBJ2-7, with TRBD2 matching over 13 bases. V shed 2 bases and J 2 bases; nucleotides not matched to a gene: 3. Per the germline V gene, CDR1 is SGHTA and CDR2 is FQGNSA. This CDR3 is built from 16 residues. The CDR3 DNA reads TGTGCCAGCAGCTTAAAAACTAGCGGGAGGGCCTACGAGCAGTACTTC. Translation: CASSLKTSGRAYEQYF.

The chain has TRBV18 and TRBJ1-4, with a tentative D call TRBD1 (5 bases). V was cut by 2 bases and J by 7 bases, with 14 bases left in between. CDR1 and CDR2 (germline): KGHSH, LQKENI. The CDR3 extends over 15 amino acids. This CDR3 is CASSPGARQREKLFF. The CDR3 DNA reads TGTGCCAGCTCACCAGGGGCGCGCCAACGTGAAAAACTGTTTTTT.

This clonotype appeared many times. This chain uses TRBV7-8 with TRBJ2-1; 8 nucleotides align to TRBD2. In germline, CDR1 is SGHVS, CDR2 FQNEAQ. The CDR3 length is 14 residues. V was pared by 8 bases and J by 0 bases, with 3 bases of the junction left unmatched. CDR3 nucleotide sequence: TGTGCCAGCCGGGGGGGGGCCTCCTACAATGAGCAGTTCTTC. Translating gives CASRGGASYNEQFF.

This clonotype appeared a few times. The chain has TRBV12-3 or TRBV12-4 and TRBJ2-1; 15 nucleotides match TRBD2. The CDR3 length is 16 residues. The V segment lost 6 bases and the J segment 8 bases; nucleotides outside the gene matches: 8. DNA for the CDR3: TGTGCCAGCAGACAATCGGGACTAGCGGGAGGTTATGAGCAGTTCTTC. This gives the protein CASRQSGLAGGYEQFF.

This clonotype occurred a few times. The V and J genes are TRBV27 and TRBJ2-5; 12 nucleotides match TRBD2. V lost 5 bases and J lost 6; bases outside the gene matches: 4. Germline V gene lookup returns CDR1 MNHEY and CDR2 SMNVEV (reference sequence). The CDR3 has 14 residues. The CDR3, as DNA: TGTGCCAGCAGTCGGACTAGCGGGGAACAGACCCAGTACTTC. Its translation is CASSRTSGEQTQYF.

CDR3 DNA: TGTGCCAGCAGCCGGGGGGGAGTCTACAGTCAGCCCCAGCATTTT. Translated: CASSRGGVYSQPQHF. V and J are TRBV28 and TRBJ1-5; possible D gene TRBD1, 5 bases. The V gene lost 6 bases and the J gene lost 6 bases, with 18 bases spanning the gap. The CDR3 totals 15 residues. CDR1 is MDHEN, CDR2 SYDVKM, per germline.

The chain uses TRBV6-5 and TRBJ1-2; 9 bases map to TRBD1. This CDR3 has 14 amino acids. The ends lost 4 bases at V and 7 bases at J; junction bases unmatched: 7. Germline values: CDR1 MNHEY, CDR2 SVGAGI. CDR3 residues: CASSSGTGISGYTF. The CDR3 DNA follows: TGTGCCAGCAGTTCCGGGACAGGGATATCTGGCTACACCTTC.